This T cell receptor (beta chain) was identified during a study of T-cell reconstitution after alpha-beta-depleted transplantation in children. Study-wide results and limits: Once a year had passed after transplant, T-cell counts and diversity came mostly from newly produced T cells. Approximately two months post-transplant, alpha-beta T cells reportedly originated from several hundred expanded graft clones.

Using unique molecular identifiers, the investigators prepared the TCRbeta library. TCRdb re-called the PCR reads with MiXCR, one entry per CDR3 protein. The sample yields approximately 150,000 distinct CDR3 sequences, around 10% seen once. This clonotype was observed at least ten times. Its antigen remains unidentified. With 3 bases removed from V and 3 bases from J, the gap between germline ends came to 14 bases. Per the germline V gene, CDR1 is MDHEN and CDR2 is SYDVKM. The CDR3 sequence is 15 residues long. The source was PBMCs, mostly from graft donor cells, collected 180 days after TCRalphabeta/CD19-depleted stem cell transplant. The chain joins TRBV28 to TRBJ2-5; no firm D call. This sequence originates from a female patient aged 2 to 10 who had a stem cell transplant for congenital amegakaryocytic thrombocytopenia, so the T cells may come from the graft donor. CDR3 sequence (DNA): TGTGCCAGCAGTTTTAGGGTACCATACGAAGAGACCCAGTACTTC. Protein: CASSFRVPYEETQYF.